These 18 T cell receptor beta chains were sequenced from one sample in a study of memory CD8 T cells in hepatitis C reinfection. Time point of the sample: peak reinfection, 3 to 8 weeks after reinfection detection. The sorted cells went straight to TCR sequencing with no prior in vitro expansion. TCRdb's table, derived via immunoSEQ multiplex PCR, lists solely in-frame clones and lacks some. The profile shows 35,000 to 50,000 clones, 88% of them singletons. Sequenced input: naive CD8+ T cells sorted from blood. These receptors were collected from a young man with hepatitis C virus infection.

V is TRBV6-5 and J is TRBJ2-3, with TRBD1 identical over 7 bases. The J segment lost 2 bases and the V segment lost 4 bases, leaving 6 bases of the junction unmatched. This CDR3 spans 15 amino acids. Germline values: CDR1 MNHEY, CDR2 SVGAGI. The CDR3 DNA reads TGTGCCAGCAGTTGGGGACAGATCTCCACAGATACGCAGTATTTT. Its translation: CASSWGQISTDTQYF.

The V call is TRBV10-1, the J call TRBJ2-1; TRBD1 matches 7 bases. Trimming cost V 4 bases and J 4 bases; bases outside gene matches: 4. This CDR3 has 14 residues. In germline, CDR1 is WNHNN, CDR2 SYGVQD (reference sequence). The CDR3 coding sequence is TGCGCCAGCAGTGGACAGGGACCGTACAATGAGCAGTTCTTC. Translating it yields CASSGQGPYNEQFF.

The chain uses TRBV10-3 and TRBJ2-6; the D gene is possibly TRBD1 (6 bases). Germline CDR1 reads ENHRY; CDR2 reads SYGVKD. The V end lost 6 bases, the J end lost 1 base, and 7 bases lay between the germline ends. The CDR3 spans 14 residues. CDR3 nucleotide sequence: TGTGCCATCAGACAGGGTTCTGGGGCCAACGTCCTGACTTTC. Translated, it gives CAIRQGSGANVLTF.

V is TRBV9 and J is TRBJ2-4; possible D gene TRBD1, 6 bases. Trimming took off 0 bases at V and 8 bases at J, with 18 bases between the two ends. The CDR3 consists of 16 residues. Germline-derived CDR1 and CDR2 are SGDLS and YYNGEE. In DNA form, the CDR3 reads TGTGCCAGCAGCGTAGAGGACAGATCCCCATTAGACATTCAGTACTTC. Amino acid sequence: CASSVEDRSPLDIQYF.

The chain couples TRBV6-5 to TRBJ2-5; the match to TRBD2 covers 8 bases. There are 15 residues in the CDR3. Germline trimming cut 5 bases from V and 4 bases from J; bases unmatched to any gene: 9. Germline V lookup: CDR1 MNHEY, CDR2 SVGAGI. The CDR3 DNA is TGTGCCAGCAGTCCTGGGGTAGCGGGGAGAGAGACCCAGTACTTC. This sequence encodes CASSPGVAGRETQYF.

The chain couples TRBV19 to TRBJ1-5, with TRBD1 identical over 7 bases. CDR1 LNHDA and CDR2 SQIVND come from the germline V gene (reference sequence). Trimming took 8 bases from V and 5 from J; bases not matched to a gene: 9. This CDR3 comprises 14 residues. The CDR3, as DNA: TGTGCCAGTTTACCCGGGACAGACTATCAGCCCCAGCATTTT. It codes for CASLPGTDYQPQHF.

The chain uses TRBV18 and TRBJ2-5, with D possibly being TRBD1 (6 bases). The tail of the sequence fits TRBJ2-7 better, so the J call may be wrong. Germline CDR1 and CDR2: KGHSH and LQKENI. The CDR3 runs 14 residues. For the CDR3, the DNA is TGTGCCAGCTCACTAGGGGGACACTCCTACGAGCAGTACTTC. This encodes CASSLGGHSYEQYF.

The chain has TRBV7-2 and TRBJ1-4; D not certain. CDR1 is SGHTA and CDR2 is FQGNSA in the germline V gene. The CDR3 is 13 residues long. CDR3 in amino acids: CDSPPRPGEKLFF. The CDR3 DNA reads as TGTGATTCTCCCCCCCGGCCGGGGGAAAAACTGTTTTTT. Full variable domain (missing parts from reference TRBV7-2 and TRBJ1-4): GAGVSQSPSNKVTEKGKDVELRCDPISGHTALYWYRQSLGQGLEFLIYFQGNSAPDKSGLPSDRFSAERTGGSVSTLTIQRTQQEDSAVYLCDSPPRPGEKLFFGSGTQLSVL.

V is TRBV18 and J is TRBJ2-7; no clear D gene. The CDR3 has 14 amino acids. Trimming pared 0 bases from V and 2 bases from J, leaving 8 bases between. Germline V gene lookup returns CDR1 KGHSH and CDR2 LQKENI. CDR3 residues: CASSPPWQTYEQYF. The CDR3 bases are TGTGCCAGCTCACCACCGTGGCAAACCTACGAGCAGTACTTC.

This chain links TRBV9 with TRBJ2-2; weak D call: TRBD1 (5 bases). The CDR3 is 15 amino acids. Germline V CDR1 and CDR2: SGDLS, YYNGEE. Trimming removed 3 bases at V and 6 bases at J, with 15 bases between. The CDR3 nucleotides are TGTGCCAGCAGCGGACTCAGGGAATTGGCCGGGGAGCTGTTTTTT. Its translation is CASSGLRELAGELFF.

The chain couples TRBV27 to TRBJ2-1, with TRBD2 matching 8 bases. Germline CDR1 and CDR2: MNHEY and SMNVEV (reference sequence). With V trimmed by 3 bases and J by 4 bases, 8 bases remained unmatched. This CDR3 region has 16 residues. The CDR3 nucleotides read TGTGCCAGCAGTTTGGCGGCCCGGGAGGGTTACAATGAGCAGTTCTTC. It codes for CASSLAAREGYNEQFF.

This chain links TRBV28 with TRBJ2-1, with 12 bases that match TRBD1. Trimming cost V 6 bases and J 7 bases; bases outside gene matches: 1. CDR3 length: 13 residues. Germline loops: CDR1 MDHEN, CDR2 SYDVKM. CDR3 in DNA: TGTGCCAGCAGGGGACAGGGGGCGAATGAGCAGTTCTTC. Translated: CASRGQGANEQFF. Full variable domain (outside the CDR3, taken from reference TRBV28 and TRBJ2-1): DVKVTQSSRYLVKRTGEKVFLECVQDMDHENMFWYRQDPGLGLRLIYFSYDVKMKEKGDIPEGYSVSREKKERFSLILESASTNQTSMYLCASRGQGANEQFFGPGTRLTVL.

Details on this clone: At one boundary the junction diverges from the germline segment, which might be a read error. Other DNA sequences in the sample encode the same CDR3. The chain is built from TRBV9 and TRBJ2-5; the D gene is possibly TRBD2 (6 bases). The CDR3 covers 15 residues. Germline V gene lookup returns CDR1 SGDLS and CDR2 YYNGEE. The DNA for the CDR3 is TGCGCCAGCAGCGTAATAGGAGGGATCCAAGAGACCCAGTACTTC. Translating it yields CASSVIGGIQETQYF. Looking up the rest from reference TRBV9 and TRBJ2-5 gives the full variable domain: DSGVTQTPKHLITATGQRVTLRCSPRSGDLSVYWYQQSLDQGLQFLIQYYNGEERAKGNILERFSAQQFPDLHSELNLSSLELGDSALYFCASSVIGGIQETQYFGPGTRLLVL.

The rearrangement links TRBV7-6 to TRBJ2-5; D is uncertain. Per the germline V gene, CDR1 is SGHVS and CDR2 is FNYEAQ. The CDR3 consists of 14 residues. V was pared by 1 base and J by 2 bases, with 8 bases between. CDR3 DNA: TGTGCCAGCAGCTTAGTTGCCCAGCAAGAGACCCAGTACTTC. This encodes CASSLVAQQETQYF.

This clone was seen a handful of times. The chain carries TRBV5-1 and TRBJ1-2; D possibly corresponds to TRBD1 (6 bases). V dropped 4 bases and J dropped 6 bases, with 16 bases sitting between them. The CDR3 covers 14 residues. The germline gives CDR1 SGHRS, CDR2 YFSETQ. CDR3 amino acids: CASSGTQGGDGYTF. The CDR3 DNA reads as TGCGCCAGCAGCGGGACACAGGGTGGGGATGGCTACACCTTC.

DNA of the CDR3: TGCGCCAGCAGCCAAGGCTTAACCACAGGGGCACCCCTCCACTTT. Translated, it gives CASSQGLTTGAPLHF. This chain joins TRBV4-1 and TRBJ1-6; 7 bases are shared with TRBD1. Trimming cost V 1 base and J 11 bases; bases outside gene matches: 8. CDR3 length equals 15 residues. CDR1 and CDR2 (germline): MGHRA, YSYEKL.

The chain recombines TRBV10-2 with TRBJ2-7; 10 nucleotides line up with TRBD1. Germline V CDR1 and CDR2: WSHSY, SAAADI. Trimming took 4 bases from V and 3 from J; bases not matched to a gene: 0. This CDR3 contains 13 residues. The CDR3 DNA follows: TGCGCCAGCAGTGGGGACAGGGGCTACGAGCAGTACTTC. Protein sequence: CASSGDRGYEQYF.

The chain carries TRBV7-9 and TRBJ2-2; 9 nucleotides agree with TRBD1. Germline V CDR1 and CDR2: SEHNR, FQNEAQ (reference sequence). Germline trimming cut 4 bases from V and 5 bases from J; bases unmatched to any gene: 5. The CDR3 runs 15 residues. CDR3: CASSWGQGETGELFF. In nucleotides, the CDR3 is TGTGCCAGCAGCTGGGGACAGGGTGAAACCGGGGAGCTGTTTTTT.